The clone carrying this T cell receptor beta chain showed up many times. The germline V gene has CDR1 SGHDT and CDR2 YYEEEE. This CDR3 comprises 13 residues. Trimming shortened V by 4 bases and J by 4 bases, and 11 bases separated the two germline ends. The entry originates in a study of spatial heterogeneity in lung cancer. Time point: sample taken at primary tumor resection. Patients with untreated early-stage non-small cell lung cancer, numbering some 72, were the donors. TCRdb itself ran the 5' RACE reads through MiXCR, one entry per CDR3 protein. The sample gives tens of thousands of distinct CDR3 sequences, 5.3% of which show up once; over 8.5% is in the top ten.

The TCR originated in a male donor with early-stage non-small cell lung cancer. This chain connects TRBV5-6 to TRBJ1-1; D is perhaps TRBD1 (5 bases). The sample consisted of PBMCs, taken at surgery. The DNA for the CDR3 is TGTGCCAGCAGCCGCCTAGGGGTCACTGAAGCTTTCTTT. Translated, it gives CASSRLGVTEAFF.